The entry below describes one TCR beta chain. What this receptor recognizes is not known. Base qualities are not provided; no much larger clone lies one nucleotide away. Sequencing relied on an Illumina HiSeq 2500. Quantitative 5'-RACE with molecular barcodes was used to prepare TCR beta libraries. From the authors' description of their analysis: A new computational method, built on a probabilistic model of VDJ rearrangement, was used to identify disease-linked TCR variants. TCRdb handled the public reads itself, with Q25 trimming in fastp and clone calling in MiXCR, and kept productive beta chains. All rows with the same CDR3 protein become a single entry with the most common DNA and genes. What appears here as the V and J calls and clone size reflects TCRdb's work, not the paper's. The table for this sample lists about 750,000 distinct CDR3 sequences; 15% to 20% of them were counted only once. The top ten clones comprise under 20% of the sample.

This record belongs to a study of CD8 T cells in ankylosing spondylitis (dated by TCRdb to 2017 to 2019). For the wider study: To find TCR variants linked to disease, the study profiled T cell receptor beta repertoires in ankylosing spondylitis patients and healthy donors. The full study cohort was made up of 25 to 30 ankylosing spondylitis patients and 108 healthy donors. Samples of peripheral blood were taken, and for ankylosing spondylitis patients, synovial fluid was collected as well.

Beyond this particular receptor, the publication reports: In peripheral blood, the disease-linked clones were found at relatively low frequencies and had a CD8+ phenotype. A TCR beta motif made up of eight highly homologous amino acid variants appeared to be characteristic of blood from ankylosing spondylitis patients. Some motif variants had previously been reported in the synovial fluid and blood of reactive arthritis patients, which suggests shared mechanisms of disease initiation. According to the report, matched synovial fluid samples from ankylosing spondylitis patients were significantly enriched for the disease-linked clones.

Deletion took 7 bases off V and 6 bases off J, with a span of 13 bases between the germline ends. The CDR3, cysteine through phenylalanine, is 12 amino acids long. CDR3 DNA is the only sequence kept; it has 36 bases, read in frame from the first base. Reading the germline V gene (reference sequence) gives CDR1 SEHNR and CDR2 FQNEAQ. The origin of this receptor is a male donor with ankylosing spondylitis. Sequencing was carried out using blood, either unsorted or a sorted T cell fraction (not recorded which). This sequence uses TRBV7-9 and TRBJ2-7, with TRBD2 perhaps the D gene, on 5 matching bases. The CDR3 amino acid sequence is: CASTPGDGEQYF. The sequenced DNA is TGTGCCAGCACCCCCGGGGATGGCGAGCAGTACTTC.